The TCR beta chain described here comes from a study of CD8+ T cells in alopecia areata. Study as a whole: Treated patients were given 5 to 10 mg oral tofacitinib twice daily.

To note about this clone: Its target is unknown.

Study-wide findings and caveats: While tofacitinib was given, many expanded lesional clones persisted in scalp and blood.

The treatment denotes: oral pan-JAK inhibitor, 5-10 mg twice daily. There are 19 residues in the CDR3. In germline, CDR1 is SEHNR, CDR2 FQNEAQ (reference sequence). With V trimmed by 3 bases and J by 8 bases, 20 bases remained unmatched. RNA extraction and reverse transcription yielded cDNA as sequencing template. Profiling relied on immunoSEQ multiplex PCR, and the TCRdb table lists in-frame clones only, not all of them. The table records 100,000 to 130,000 clones, roughly 84% of them present only once. The receptor was derived from a human donor with alopecia areata. The source was CD8+ T cells sorted from blood, collected at week 24, from a patient treated with tofacitinib. The rearrangement joins TRBV7-9 to TRBJ2-1; TRBD2 aligns across 9 bases. The CDR3 sequence is CASSFAQVRRGGLIHEQFF. CDR3 DNA sequence: TGTGCCAGCAGCTTCGCGCAGGTTAGGCGGGGGGGCCTTATCCATGAGCAGTTCTTC.